Each of the 9 T cell receptor beta chains below was sequenced from the same sample in a study of T cells after yellow fever vaccination. TCRdb processed the 5' RACE reads anew with MiXCR; each CDR3 protein has one entry. The sample shows 150,000 to 200,000 distinct CDR3 sequences, around 10% of them seen only once. The source was CD8+ T cells sorted from PBMCs, collected 15 days after the yellow fever booster vaccination. The receptors were sampled from a man aged 18 to 30 who received the YFV17D yellow fever vaccine.

This clonotype was observed a few times. The V call is TRBV4-3, the J call TRBJ2-3; 7 nucleotides match TRBD2. The CDR3 extends over 16 amino acids. V trimming: 0 bases; J trimming: 0 bases; junction bases outside the gene matches: 3. Germline V gene sequence: CDR1 LGHNA, CDR2 YSLEER. CDR3 sequence: CASSQDLGGSTDTQYF. DNA for the CDR3: TGCGCCAGCAGCCAAGATTTGGGGGGGAGCACAGATACGCAGTATTTT.

The chain uses TRBV6-2 or TRBV6-3 and TRBJ2-3; the D is unclear. V lost 6 bases and J lost 5, with 9 bases in between. The length of the CDR3 is 12 residues. Germline V lookup: CDR1 MNHEY, CDR2 SVGEGT. CDR3 nucleotides: TGTGCCAGCAGCGCCCCAGGAGATACGCAGTATTTT. Encoded protein: CASSAPGDTQYF.

This clonotype was seen more than once but under ten times. DNA for the CDR3: TGCGCCAGCAGCCAATTTATCAGTGGGCTAGGAAACACCATATATTTT. This gives the protein CASSQFISGLGNTIYF. The V gene is TRBV4-1, the J gene TRBJ1-3; D not resolved. With 2 bases removed from V and 4 bases from J, the gap between germline ends came to 15 bases. The germline V gene encodes CDR1 MGHRA and CDR2 YSYEKL. The CDR3 extends over 16 amino acids.

In this sample, this clonotype turned up a few times. J is TRBJ2-5 and V is TRBV11-2; D possibly corresponds to TRBD1 (5 bases). CDR3 length: 15 residues. Germline values: CDR1 SGHAT, CDR2 FQNNGV. Trimming stripped 4 bases from V and 2 bases from J, with 14 bases between. CDR3 in amino acids: CASSSYDSGQETQYF. The CDR3 nucleotides are TGTGCCAGCAGCTCCTACGACAGTGGACAAGAGACCCAGTACTTC.

This clonotype has only a few counts. The chain combines TRBV11-2 with TRBJ1-2; D is unresolved. There are 13 residues in the CDR3. V lost 5 bases to trimming and J lost 3 bases, with 10 bases between them. In germline, CDR1 is SGHAT, CDR2 FQNNGV. Here the CDR3 DNA reads TGTGCCAGCAGCCAAGACCCCGACTATGGCTACACCTTC. Its protein is CASSQDPDYGYTF. The whole variable domain, remainder taken from reference TRBV11-2 and TRBJ1-2, is EAGVAQSPRYKIIEKRQSVAFWCNPISGHATLYWYQQILGQGPKLLIQFQNNGVVDDSQLPKDRFSAERLKGVDSTLKIQPAKLEDSAVYLCASSQDPDYGYTFGSGTRLTVV.

V usage is TRBV20-1 and J usage is TRBJ1-4; D not resolved. Trimming shortened V by 4 bases and J by 4 bases, and 16 bases separated the two germline ends. Germline V gene lookup returns CDR1 DFQATT and CDR2 SNEGSKA (reference sequence). CDR3 size: 15 residues. Written as DNA, the CDR3 is TGCAGTGCTACCGAAGTCCGGGTCCTTAATGAAAAACTGTTTTTT. This sequence encodes CSATEVRVLNEKLFF.

This clonotype was counted a few times. The chain links TRBV2 to TRBJ2-6, with 7 bases matching TRBD1. After removal of 9 bases from V and 4 bases from J, the junction contained 6 bases not matched to a gene. The CDR3 has 14 amino acids. Germline V gene data show CDR1 as SNHLY and CDR2 as FYNNEI. CDR3 amino acids: CASGQGEGANVLTF. The CDR3 bases are TGTGCCAGTGGCCAGGGGGAGGGGGCCAACGTCCTGACTTTC.

This chain connects TRBV6-5 to TRBJ2-7, with 9 bases fitting TRBD1. V shed 2 bases and J 3 bases; nucleotides not matched to a gene: 5. Germline V gives CDR1 MNHEY, CDR2 SVGAGI. CDR3 length: 15 residues. CDR3 protein: CASSYGPGQGYEQYF. CDR3 nucleotides: TGTGCCAGCAGTTACGGGCCGGGACAGGGCTACGAGCAGTACTTC.

The rearrangement uses TRBV6-6 and TRBJ2-7; the D gene is possibly TRBD2 (5 bases). The CDR3 has 16 amino acids. The germline V gene has CDR1 MNHNY and CDR2 SVGAGI (reference sequence). Trimming shortened V by 4 bases and J by 3 bases, and 19 bases separated the two germline ends. This CDR3 reads CASSCPLLAGVYEQYF. CDR3 DNA: TGTGCCAGCAGTTGCCCTCTACTGGCGGGTGTCTACGAGCAGTACTTC.